This T cell receptor (beta chain) came from a study of blood T cell repertoires in COVID-19. Turning to the study itself: PBMCs, B-cell-depleted T cells, or T cells provided the cDNA or gDNA that made up the material.

Germline V CDR1 and CDR2: KGHSH, LQKENI. Trimming removed 6 bases from V and 3 bases from J; junction bases left unmatched: 3. This CDR3 has 14 residues. About this clone: The identical CDR3 is also encoded by other nucleotide sequences in the sample.

Enrolled through a virtual design, the participants were between 18 and 89 years of age and came from roughly 22 US areas. Participant-reported clinical history was the basis for cohort assignment. As handled by the study authors: Counts of nucleated cells, estimated from reference gene primer amplification, were obtained. Method: immunoSEQ multiplex PCR; TCRdb's copy keeps in-frame clones and lacks some. V and J calls and clone size come straight from that table; D and trimming were deduced from the DNA. Of over 250,000 clones listed, 88% are singletons. Sequenced input: PBMCs or T cells enriched from blood (not recorded which). The V call is TRBV18, the J call TRBJ2-7, with 12 bases fitting TRBD2. The receptor was derived from a woman aged 50 to 60 who had recovered from COVID-19. CDR3 loop: CASSPGLAGYEQYF. The CDR3, as DNA: TGTGCCAGCTCGCCGGGACTAGCGGGCTACGAGCAGTACTTC.